Given below is one T cell receptor (beta chain) in context. This receptor's antigen is unknown. Base qualities are not provided; no much larger clone lies one nucleotide away. The collaborating institutions used their own protocols to collect whole blood in K2EDTA tubes. For TCRbeta analysis, collaborators shipped samples in one of three forms: frozen whole blood, isolated PBMCs, or DNA extracted from either of those sample types. This record belongs to a study of blood T cell repertoires in COVID-19 (dated by TCRdb to the early 2020s). Notes on the research overall: Samples covering the acute and convalescent phases of COVID-19 were provided by collaborators in the United States, Italy and Spain. The prospective study material was composed of cDNA or gDNA derived from T cells, B-cell-depleted T cells, or PBMCs. Subjects who had been exposed to COVID-19, were actively infected with it, or had recovered from it provided the deeply sampled blood TCRbeta repertoires that made up the dataset. The repertoires were made available in a free public database intended to serve as a resource for research on the immune response to SARS-CoV-2. The samples were drawn from two sources: the first 160 participants of the ongoing ImmuneRACE study, and 1,000 to 1,500 subjects contributed by 6 global collaborators. The sample metadata nearly always contained a de-identified subject ID, COVID-19 status, age in years and sex. Where HLA class I and class II types were available, the types were taken from metadata supplied by the sample provider, not from assay-based typing. The paper as a whole reports these results and caveats: The amount of clinical and demographic metadata varied by source and participant and was provided uncurated.

The CDR3, from cysteine to phenylalanine, totals 14 residues. The DNA shown is the 42-base CDR3, in frame from base 1. The germline V gene sets CDR1 to KGHSH and CDR2 to LQKENI. V and J are truncated by 3 bases and 1 base respectively, leaving an intervening sequence of 6 bases. TCRbeta CDR3 regions were amplified from genomic DNA using the immunoSEQ Assay, a bias-controlled multiplex PCR. As for the authors' bioinformatics: Within the assay, amplification of reference gene primers was used to estimate how many nucleated cells each sample contained. To quantify the absolute abundance of each unique TCRbeta CDR3 rearrangement, sequence reads were collapsed and filtered. For each sample, productive Simpson clonality was calculated as the square root of Simpson's diversity index over productive rearrangements. The table comes from immuneACCESS by way of TCRdb, which keeps in-frame sequences with V and J called. Part of the clones is missing from these tables; in studies checked, under half for an unresolved V gene and the rest for unknown reasons. V, J and clone size were drawn from that table, and D and trimming were deduced from the DNA. Counted in this sample were 150,000 or so clones; around 80% of them appeared once. 0.5% to 0.65% of the sample rests with the top ten.

Sequencing was performed on peripheral blood. This sequence was found in a man in his 60s with acute or convalescent COVID-19. The chain employs TRBV18 and TRBJ2-2; TRBD2 is perhaps the D gene, given 5 matching bases. The CDR3: CASSPGVNTGELFF. The DNA is TGTGCCAGCTCACCCGGGGTGAACACCGGGGAGCTGTTTTTT.